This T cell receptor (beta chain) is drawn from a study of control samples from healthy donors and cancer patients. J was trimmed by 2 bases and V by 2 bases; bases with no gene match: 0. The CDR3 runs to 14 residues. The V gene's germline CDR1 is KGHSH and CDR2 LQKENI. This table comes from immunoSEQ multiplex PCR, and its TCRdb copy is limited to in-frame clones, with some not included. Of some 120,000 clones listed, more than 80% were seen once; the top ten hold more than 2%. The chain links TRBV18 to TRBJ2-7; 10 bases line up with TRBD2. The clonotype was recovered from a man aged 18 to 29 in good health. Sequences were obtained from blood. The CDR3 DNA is TGTGCCAGCTCACCAACTAGCGGGGCCTACGAGCAGTACGTC. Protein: CASSPTSGAYEQYV.